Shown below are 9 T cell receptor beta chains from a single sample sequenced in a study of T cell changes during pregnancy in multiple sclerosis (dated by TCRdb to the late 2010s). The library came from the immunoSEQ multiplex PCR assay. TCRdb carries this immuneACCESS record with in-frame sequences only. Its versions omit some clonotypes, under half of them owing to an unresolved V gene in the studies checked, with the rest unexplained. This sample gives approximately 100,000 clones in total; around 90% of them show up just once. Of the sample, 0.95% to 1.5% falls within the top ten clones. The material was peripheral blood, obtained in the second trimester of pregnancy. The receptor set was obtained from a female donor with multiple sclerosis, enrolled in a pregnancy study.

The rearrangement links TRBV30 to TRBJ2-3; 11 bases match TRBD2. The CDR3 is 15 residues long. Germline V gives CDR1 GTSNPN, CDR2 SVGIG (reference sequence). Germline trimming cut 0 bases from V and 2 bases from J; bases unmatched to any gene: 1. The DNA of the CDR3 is TGTGCCTGGAGTGTGGGACTAGCGGTCACAGATACGCAGTATTTT. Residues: CAWSVGLAVTDTQYF.

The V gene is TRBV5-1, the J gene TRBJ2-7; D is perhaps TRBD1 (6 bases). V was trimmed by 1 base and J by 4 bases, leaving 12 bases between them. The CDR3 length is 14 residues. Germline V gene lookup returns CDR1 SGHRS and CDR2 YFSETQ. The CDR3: CASSLQQGRYEQYF. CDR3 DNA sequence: TGCGCCAGCAGCTTGCAGCAGGGGCGATACGAGCAGTACTTC.

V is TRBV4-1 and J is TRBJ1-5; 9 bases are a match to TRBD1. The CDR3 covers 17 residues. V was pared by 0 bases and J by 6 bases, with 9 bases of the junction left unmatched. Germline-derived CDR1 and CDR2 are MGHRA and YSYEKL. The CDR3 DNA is TGCGCCAGCAGCCAAGATCCGGGACAGGGCGCGGGTCAGCCCCAGCATTTT. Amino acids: CASSQDPGQGAGQPQHF.

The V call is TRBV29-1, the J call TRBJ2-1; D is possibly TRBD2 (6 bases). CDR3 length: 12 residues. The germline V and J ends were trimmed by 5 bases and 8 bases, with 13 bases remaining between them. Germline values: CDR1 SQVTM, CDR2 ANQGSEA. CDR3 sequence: CSVYGGPHEQFF. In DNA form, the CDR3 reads TGCAGCGTTTACGGAGGGCCCCATGAGCAGTTCTTC.

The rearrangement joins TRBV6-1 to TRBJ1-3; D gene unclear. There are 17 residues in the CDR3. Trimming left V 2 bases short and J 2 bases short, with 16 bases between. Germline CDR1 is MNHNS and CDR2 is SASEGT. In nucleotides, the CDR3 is TGTGCCAGCAGTGAAAAGCAGGCGTCCCCGACTGGAAACACCATATATTTT. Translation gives CASSEKQASPTGNTIYF.

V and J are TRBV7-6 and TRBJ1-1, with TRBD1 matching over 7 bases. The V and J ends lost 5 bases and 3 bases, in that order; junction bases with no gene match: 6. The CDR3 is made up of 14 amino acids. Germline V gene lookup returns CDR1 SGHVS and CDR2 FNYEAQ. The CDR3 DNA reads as TGTGCCAGCAGCGAAGAACAGGGGTACACTGAAGCTTTCTTT. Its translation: CASSEEQGYTEAFF.

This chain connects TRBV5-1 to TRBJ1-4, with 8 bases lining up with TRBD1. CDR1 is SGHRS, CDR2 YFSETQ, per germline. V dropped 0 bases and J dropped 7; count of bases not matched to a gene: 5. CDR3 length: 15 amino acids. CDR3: CASSLGDRWAEKLFF. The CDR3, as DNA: TGCGCCAGCAGCTTGGGGGACAGGTGGGCTGAAAAACTGTTTTTT.

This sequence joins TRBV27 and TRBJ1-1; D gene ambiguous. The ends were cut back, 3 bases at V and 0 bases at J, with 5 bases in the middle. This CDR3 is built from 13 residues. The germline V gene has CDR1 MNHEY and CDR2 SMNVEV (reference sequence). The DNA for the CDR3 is TGTGCCAGCAGTTTTAGCATGAACACTGAAGCTTTCTTT. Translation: CASSFSMNTEAFF.

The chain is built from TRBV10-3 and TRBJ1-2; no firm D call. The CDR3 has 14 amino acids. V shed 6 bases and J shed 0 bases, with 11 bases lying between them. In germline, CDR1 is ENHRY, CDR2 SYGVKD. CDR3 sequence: CAIRAGVPNYGYTF. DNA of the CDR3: TGTGCCATCAGAGCCGGGGTCCCTAACTATGGCTACACCTTC.